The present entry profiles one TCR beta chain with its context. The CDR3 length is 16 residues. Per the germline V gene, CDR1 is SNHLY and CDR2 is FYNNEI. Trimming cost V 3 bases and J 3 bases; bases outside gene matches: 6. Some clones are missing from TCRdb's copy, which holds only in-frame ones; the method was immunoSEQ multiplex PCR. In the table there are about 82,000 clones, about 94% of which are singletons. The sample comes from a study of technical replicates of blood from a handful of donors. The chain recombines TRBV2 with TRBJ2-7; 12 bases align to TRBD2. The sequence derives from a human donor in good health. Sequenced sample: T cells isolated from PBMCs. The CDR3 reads CASSDIGLAGLYEQYF. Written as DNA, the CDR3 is TGTGCCAGCAGTGATATAGGACTAGCGGGGCTCTACGAGCAGTACTTC.